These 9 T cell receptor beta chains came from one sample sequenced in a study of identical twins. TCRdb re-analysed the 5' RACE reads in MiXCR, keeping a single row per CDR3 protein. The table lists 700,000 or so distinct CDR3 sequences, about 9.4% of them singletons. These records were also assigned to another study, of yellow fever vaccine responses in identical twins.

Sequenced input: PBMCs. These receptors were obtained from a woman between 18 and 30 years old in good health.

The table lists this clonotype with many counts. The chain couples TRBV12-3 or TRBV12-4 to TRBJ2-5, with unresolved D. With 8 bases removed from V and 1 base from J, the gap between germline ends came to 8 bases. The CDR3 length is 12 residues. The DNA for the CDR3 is TGTGCCAGCTCGTCGGCCCAAGAGACCCAGTACTTC. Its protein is CASSSAQETQYF.

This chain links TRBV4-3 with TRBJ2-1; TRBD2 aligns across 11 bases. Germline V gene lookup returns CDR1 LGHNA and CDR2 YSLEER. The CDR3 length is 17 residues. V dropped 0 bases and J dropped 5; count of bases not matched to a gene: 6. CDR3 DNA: TGCGCCAGCAGCCAAGATATGGGACTAGCGGCTGACAATGAGCAGTTCTTC. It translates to CASSQDMGLAADNEQFF.

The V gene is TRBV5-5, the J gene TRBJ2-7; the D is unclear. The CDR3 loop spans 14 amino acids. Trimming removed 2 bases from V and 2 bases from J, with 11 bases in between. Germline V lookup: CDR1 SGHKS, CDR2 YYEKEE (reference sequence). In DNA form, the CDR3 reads TGTGCCAGCAGCTTCATTCGGGTGCCCTACGAGCAGTACTTC. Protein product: CASSFIRVPYEQYF.

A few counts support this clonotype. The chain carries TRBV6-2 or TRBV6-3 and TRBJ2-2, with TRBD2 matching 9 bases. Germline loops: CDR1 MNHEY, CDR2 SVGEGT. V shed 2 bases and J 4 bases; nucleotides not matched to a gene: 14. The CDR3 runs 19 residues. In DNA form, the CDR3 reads TGTGCCAGCAGTTACCTCCTGAAGGCGGGAGGGCATCGCACCGGGGAGCTGTTTTTT. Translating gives CASSYLLKAGGHRTGELFF.

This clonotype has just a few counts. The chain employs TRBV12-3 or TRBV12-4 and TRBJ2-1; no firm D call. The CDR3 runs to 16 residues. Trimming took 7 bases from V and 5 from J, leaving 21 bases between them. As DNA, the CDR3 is TGTGCCAGCACCCCTGGTGGTACCCCACACAACAATGAGCAGTTCTTC. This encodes CASTPGGTPHNNEQFF.

In DNA form, the CDR3 reads TGTGCCTGGAGCAGGCTGCATTCCTACGAGCAGTACTTC. It is translated as CAWSRLHSYEQYF. The chain employs TRBV30 and TRBJ2-7; no definite D call. Germline CDR1 and CDR2: GTSNPN and SVGIG (reference sequence). The V end lost 3 bases, the J end lost 1 base, and 10 bases lay between the germline ends. The CDR3 contains 13 residues.

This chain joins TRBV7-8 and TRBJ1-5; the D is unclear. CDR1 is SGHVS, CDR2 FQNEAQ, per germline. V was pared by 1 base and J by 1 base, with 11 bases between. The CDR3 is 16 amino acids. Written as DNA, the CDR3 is TGTGCCAGCAGCTTAGTAGGAGGAGGGAGCAATCAGCCCCAGCATTTT. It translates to CASSLVGGGSNQPQHF.

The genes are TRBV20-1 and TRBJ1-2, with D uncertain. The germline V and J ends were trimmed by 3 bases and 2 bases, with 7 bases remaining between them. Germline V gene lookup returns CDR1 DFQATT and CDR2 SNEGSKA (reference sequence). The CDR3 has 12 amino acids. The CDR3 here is CSASSLNYGYTF. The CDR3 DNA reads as TGCAGTGCTAGTAGTCTGAACTATGGCTACACCTTC.

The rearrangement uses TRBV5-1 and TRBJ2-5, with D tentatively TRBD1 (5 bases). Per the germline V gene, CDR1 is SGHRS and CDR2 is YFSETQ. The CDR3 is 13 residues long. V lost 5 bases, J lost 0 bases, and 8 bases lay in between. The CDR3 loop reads CASRSRDQETQYF. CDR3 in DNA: TGCGCCAGCAGATCCAGGGACCAAGAGACCCAGTACTTC.